The 28 T cell receptor beta chains below all came from one sample that was sequenced in a study of blood T cells in healthy people across ages. A J-beta primer mix and a sample-barcoded 5' primer were used in a second PCR of about 7 to 12 cycles. TCRdb itself ran the 5' RACE reads through MiXCR, one entry per CDR3 protein. The sample lists 1.5 million to 2 million distinct CDR3 sequences, 28% occurring once. Specimen: blood. The receptors were sampled from a woman younger than 45 in good health.

V gene TRBV11-2 combines with J gene TRBJ2-5; the D is unclear. Trimming stripped 0 bases from V and 1 base from J, with 9 bases between. Germline V lookup: CDR1 SGHAT, CDR2 FQNNGV. The CDR3 covers 15 residues. CDR3 sequence (DNA): TGTGCCAGCAGCTTAGAGCTGCTCTCCCAAGAGACCCAGTACTTC. Encoded protein: CASSLELLSQETQYF.

The V call is TRBV10-3, the J call TRBJ2-5, with TRBD2 identical over 12 bases. The V segment lost 3 bases and the J segment 6 bases; nucleotides outside the gene matches: 8. Germline V gives CDR1 ENHRY, CDR2 SYGVKD. The CDR3 runs to 16 residues. As DNA, the CDR3 is TGTGCCATCAGTGACGTGACTAGCGGGAGCGGAAAGACCCAGTACTTC. It yields the protein CAISDVTSGSGKTQYF.

A word on this clonotype: A junction boundary mismatches the germline segment, possibly from a read error. This chain connects TRBV3-1 to TRBJ2-1, with D tentatively TRBD1 or TRBD2 (5 bases each). The CDR3 covers 16 residues. Per germline, CDR1 LGHDT and CDR2 YNNKEL (reference sequence). The CDR3 coding sequence is TGTGCCAGCAGCCCCACCCCCACGGGGACCTACAATGAGCAGGTCTTC. It codes for CASSPTPTGTYNEQVF.

The chain links TRBV20-1 to TRBJ2-7, with D unclear. Looked up from germline, CDR1 is DFQATT and CDR2 is SNEGSKA (reference sequence). V lost 4 bases to trimming and J lost 1 base, with 11 bases between them. The CDR3 extends over 13 amino acids. The CDR3 region has the DNA TGCAGTGCTACGTCAGGTGTATCCTACGAGCAGTACTTC. This codes for CSATSGVSYEQYF.

CDR3 DNA: TGTGCCAGCAGCTTAGTTTACCGGGGCCGGGAGACCCAGTACTTC. Its protein is CASSLVYRGRETQYF. This rearrangement joins TRBV7-9 to TRBJ2-5; either TRBD1 or TRBD2 may supply D (5 bases each). This CDR3 spans 15 amino acids. CDR1 is SEHNR and CDR2 is FQNEAQ in the germline V gene (reference sequence). Trimming shortened V by 1 base and J by 5 bases, and 14 bases separated the two germline ends.

In this sample, this clonotype turned up many times. V is TRBV7-9 and J is TRBJ2-7; no clear D gene. Germline lookup yields CDR1 SEHNR and CDR2 FQNEAQ (reference sequence). V was clipped by 10 bases and J by 6 bases, with 19 bases between them. CDR3 size: 13 residues. CDR3 in amino acids: CATNGPATSEQYF. The CDR3 DNA sequence: TGTGCCACCAATGGCCCCGCGACGAGCGAGCAGTACTTC.

This clonotype was seen only a few times. At one end the junction does not follow the germline gene, possibly because of a read error. This rearrangement joins TRBV2 to TRBJ2-1; D remains ambiguous. This CDR3 comprises 13 residues. Germline CDR1 SNHLY, CDR2 FYNNEI. The CDR3 coding sequence is TGTGCCAGCATTTTAGGGTCCGGCAATAAGCAGTTCTTC. Translated: CASILGSGNKQFF.

The chain carries TRBV3-1 and TRBJ2-3; TRBD2 matches 7 bases. Germline V gene sequence: CDR1 LGHDT, CDR2 YNNKEL (reference sequence). This CDR3 comprises 16 residues. Losses at the gene ends were 6 bases for V and 5 bases for J; bases not matched to a gene: 14. The CDR3 spells CASSGTIFAKEDTQYF. CDR3 DNA sequence: TGTGCCAGCAGTGGGACTATTTTTGCCAAGGAAGATACGCAGTATTTT.

This clonotype has a handful of counts. The rearrangement links TRBV5-1 to TRBJ2-7; D might be TRBD1 (6 bases). Germline V gene lookup returns CDR1 SGHRS and CDR2 YFSETQ. The CDR3 sequence is 13 residues long. Deletions cut 5 bases from V and 4 bases from J, with 13 bases between. The CDR3 sequence: CASRGTGMYEQYF. For the CDR3, the DNA is TGCGCCAGCAGGGGCACAGGGATGTACGAGCAGTACTTC.

The rearrangement uses TRBV28 and TRBJ1-2; a possible D gene is TRBD1 (6 bases). The length of the CDR3 is 17 residues. Between the trimmed V and J ends, which lost 6 bases and 4 bases, there was a span of 24 bases. Looked up from germline, CDR1 is MDHEN and CDR2 is SYDVKM. CDR3 loop: CASRIGGSVQGFYGYTF. The CDR3 DNA follows: TGTGCCAGCAGGATCGGGGGGTCGGTTCAGGGGTTCTATGGCTACACCTTC.

V is TRBV20-1 and J is TRBJ2-1; D remains unclear. The CDR3 runs 14 residues. V gave up 6 bases and J gave up 5 bases, with 17 bases separating them. Germline values: CDR1 DFQATT, CDR2 SNEGSKA (reference sequence). Here the CDR3 DNA reads TGCAGTGCCCATCCCCGGGTTAGAGACAATGAGCAGTTCTTC. Translated, it gives CSAHPRVRDNEQFF.

This CDR3 reads CASSFSAPSETQYF. In DNA form, the CDR3 reads TGTGCCAGCAGCTTCTCCGCACCTTCCGAGACCCAGTACTTC. This sequence joins TRBV7-8 and TRBJ2-5, with D uncertain. The CDR3 consists of 14 residues. Trimming pared 3 bases from V and 5 bases from J, leaving 13 bases between. The V gene's germline CDR1 is SGHVS and CDR2 FQNEAQ.

This clonotype appeared many times. The V and J genes are TRBV29-1 and TRBJ2-5; D not resolved. V lost 1 base to trimming and J lost 1 base, with 7 bases between them. This CDR3 has 13 residues. Per the germline V gene, CDR1 is SQVTM and CDR2 is ANQGSEA. The CDR3 DNA reads TGCAGCGTTGAAGCCCAGTCCCAAGAGACCCAGTACTTC. This codes for CSVEAQSQETQYF.

The V gene is TRBV9, the J gene TRBJ2-3, with D uncertain. Trimming cost V 4 bases and J 6 bases, with 12 bases left between them. The CDR3 consists of 13 residues. Germline V lookup: CDR1 SGDLS, CDR2 YYNGEE. The CDR3 DNA follows: TGTGCCAGCAGCACGCCCCCGACTGATACGCAGTATTTT. Its protein product is CASSTPPTDTQYF.

The gene calls are TRBV7-3 and TRBJ1-1, with no clear D. The V gene's germline CDR1 is SGHTA and CDR2 FQGTGA. Trimming removed 2 bases from V and 0 bases from J, with 10 bases in between. CDR3 size: 15 residues. CDR3 sequence (DNA): TGTGCCAGCAGCTTACGGCCAGGCGTGAACACTGAAGCTTTCTTT. Protein: CASSLRPGVNTEAFF.

The chain recombines TRBV3-1 with TRBJ2-7; D is tentatively TRBD1 or TRBD2 (5 bases each). V was pared by 1 base and J by 1 base, with 14 bases between. The CDR3 sequence is 16 residues long. The germline gives CDR1 LGHDT, CDR2 YNNKEL (reference sequence). For the CDR3, the DNA is TGTGCCAGCAGCCAAGGGCGCTGGGGGATTTCCTACGAGCAGTACTTC. It encodes CASSQGRWGISYEQYF.

V gene TRBV7-6 combines with J gene TRBJ2-1, with 11 bases fitting TRBD2. Losses at the gene ends were 2 bases for V and 10 bases for J; bases not matched to a gene: 10. The CDR3 consists of 16 residues. Germline values: CDR1 SGHVS, CDR2 FNYEAQ. CDR3 protein: CASSLLSFSGGDEQFF. DNA for the CDR3: TGTGCCAGCAGCTTACTGTCCTTTAGCGGGGGGGACGAGCAGTTCTTC.

This clonotype was recorded at least ten times. This chain joins TRBV5-1 and TRBJ2-5; D is undetermined. The CDR3 sequence is 13 residues long. Trimming pared 4 bases from V and 12 bases from J, leaving 19 bases between. The germline V gene encodes CDR1 SGHRS and CDR2 YFSETQ. The CDR3: CASSPTPQEIEYF. CDR3 in DNA: TGCGCCAGCAGCCCTACACCACAAGAGATTGAGTACTTC.

This clonotype has a handful of counts. A much larger clone sits a single nucleotide away, making a read error possible. The chain joins TRBV20-1 to TRBJ2-7, with TRBD1 matching 8 bases. CDR3 length: 14 residues. Per germline, CDR1 DFQATT and CDR2 SNEGSKA (reference sequence). V was clipped by 3 bases and J by 2 bases; unmatched bases: 6. The DNA for the CDR3 is TGCAGTGCTAGGGGGGACAGGAGTACCTACGAGCAGTACTTC. This codes for CSARGDRSTYEQYF.

A few counts support this clonotype. The CDR3 is CSVERQGTEAFF. The CDR3 DNA is TGCAGCGTTGAGAGACAGGGGACTGAAGCTTTCTTT. This chain uses TRBV29-1 with TRBJ1-1; 8 bases agree with TRBD1. Losses at the gene ends were 3 bases for V and 5 bases for J; bases not matched to a gene: 2. CDR3 length equals 12 residues. Germline loops: CDR1 SQVTM, CDR2 ANQGSEA.

This clonotype was picked up many times. The chain couples TRBV12-3 or TRBV12-4 to TRBJ2-7; 12 nucleotides match TRBD1. The CDR3 runs to 15 residues. Losses at the gene ends were 5 bases for V and 1 base for J; bases not matched to a gene: 3. CDR3 DNA: TGTGCCAGCAGTATGGGACAGGGGGCGTCCTACGAGCAGTACTTC. Encoded protein: CASSMGQGASYEQYF.

This clonotype has ten or more counts. The J gene is TRBJ2-7, the V gene TRBV29-1; 9 positions match TRBD1. The CDR3 has 14 amino acids. V gave up 4 bases and J gave up 3 bases; unmatched junction bases: 7. CDR1 is SQVTM, CDR2 ANQGSEA, per germline. The CDR3 nucleotides read TGCAGCGTTGTAGAGCCGACAGGGGGCTACGAGCAGTACTTC. As protein: CSVVEPTGGYEQYF.

This clonotype was recorded at least ten times. The chain links TRBV12-3 or TRBV12-4 to TRBJ2-3, with unresolved D. This CDR3 spans 13 amino acids. The V end was cut by 5 bases, the J end by 6 bases, with 12 bases between. The CDR3 is CASSHLRGDTQYF. The CDR3 coding sequence is TGTGCCAGCAGTCACTTACGTGGGGATACGCAGTATTTT.

This clonotype was counted at least ten times. The chain couples TRBV5-5 to TRBJ2-7; a possible D gene is TRBD1 (5 bases). The CDR3 is 16 residues long. The V gene's germline CDR1 is SGHKS and CDR2 YYEKEE (reference sequence). V lost 0 bases and J lost 2, with 15 bases in between. The CDR3 sequence: CASSLAAQGSPYEQYF. The DNA for the CDR3 is TGTGCCAGCAGCTTGGCTGCCCAGGGTAGTCCCTACGAGCAGTACTTC.

This clonotype showed up many times. J is TRBJ2-4 and V is TRBV28; 7 positions agree with TRBD1. Germline CDR1 MDHEN, CDR2 SYDVKM. The CDR3 contains 12 residues. Losses at the gene ends were 4 bases for V and 13 bases for J; bases not matched to a gene: 7. The CDR3 loop is CASSSLRGKQYF. Written as DNA, the CDR3 is TGTGCCAGCAGTTCACTCAGGGGGAAACAGTACTTC.

The genes are TRBV24-1 and TRBJ2-7, with D perhaps TRBD1 (6 bases). The length of the CDR3 is 13 residues. V lost 2 bases, J lost 7 bases, and 11 bases lay in between. From germline, CDR1 is KGHDR and CDR2 SFDVKD. DNA for the CDR3: TGTGCCACCAGTGATTCGTCAGGGGATGAGCAGTACTTC. This translates into CATSDSSGDEQYF.

This clonotype was observed at least ten times. The chain recombines TRBV5-1 with TRBJ2-7; D gene ambiguous. Germline assignment: CDR1 SGHRS and CDR2 YFSETQ. CDR3 length: 14 residues. Between the trimmed V and J ends, which lost 1 base and 4 bases, there was a span of 12 bases. CDR3 DNA: TGCGCCAGCAGCTTGACTCCTTATGGGTACGAGCAGTACTTC. Translation: CASSLTPYGYEQYF. Full variable domain (remainder filled in from reference TRBV5-1 and TRBJ2-7): KAGVTQTPRYLIKTRGQQVTLSCSPISGHRSVSWYQQTPGQGLQFLFEYFSETQRNKGNFPGRFSGRQFSNSRSEMNVSTLELGDSALYLCASSLTPYGYEQYFGPGTRLTVT.

A few counts support this clonotype. The chain employs TRBV7-9 and TRBJ2-7; weak D call: TRBD1 (6 bases). The CDR3 consists of 11 residues. Trimming took 7 bases from V and 5 from J, leaving 9 bases between them. Germline CDR1 SEHNR, CDR2 FQNEAQ (reference sequence). Here the CDR3 reads CASTGVHEQYF. In DNA, the CDR3 is TGTGCCAGCACAGGGGTGCACGAGCAGTACTTC.